This is a list of T cell receptor beta chains from one sample in a study of blood T cell repertoires in COVID-19. Generated by immunoSEQ multiplex PCR, the TCRdb table keeps only in-frame clones and is missing some. This sample has hundreds of thousands of clones, with about 91% found just once. Sequenced input: PBMCs or T cells enriched from blood (not recorded which). These receptor sequences come from a woman in her thirties or forties with acute COVID-19. The CDR3 runs from the conserved cysteine through the conserved F or W. Some rows have no size entry. The others give once, few or many, or a class for an expanded clone.

J gene,V gene,clone size,CDR3 protein
TRBJ2-1,TRBV19,-,CASSRGLAGGHEQFF
TRBJ2-1,TRBV25-1,-,CASSGTIPLVLMNEQFF
TRBJ1-1,TRBV18,-,CASSLWDRDTEAFF
TRBJ2-7,TRBV10-1,-,CASSETGQGAYEQYF
TRBJ2-1,TRBV3-1/TRBV3-2,-,CASTQAGSSYNEQFF
TRBJ2-4,TRBV5-1,once,CASSPQTRLAKNIQYF
TRBJ1-5,TRBV30,-,CAWSAAGFSNQPQHF
TRBJ2-1,TRBV19,-,CASTPDRSGAYNEQFF
TRBJ1-2,TRBV5-3,once,CARSDDRAGYTF
TRBJ1-1,TRBV29-1,-,CSVEDGPGHQNTEAFF
TRBJ2-2,TRBV24-1,-,CATSDLGEGAGELFF
TRBJ2-3,TRBV9,-,CASSSEGGRTDTQYF
TRBJ2-7,TRBV6-1,-,CASSEVVTTSSYEQYF
TRBJ2-5,TRBV12-3/TRBV12-4,-,CASSSGFEETQYF
TRBJ2-5,TRBV11-3,-,CASSFVAGLQETQYF
TRBJ1-6,TRBV6-5,-,CASTPGQGNSPLHF
TRBJ2-3,TRBV9,-,CASSAGHGRATDTQYF
TRBJ2-1,TRBV18,-,CASSPRGGEYNEQFF
TRBJ1-5,TRBV11-2,-,CASSVESNQPQHF
TRBJ2-1,TRBV4-2,few,CASSQDRASGRAEQFF
TRBJ1-1,TRBV4-3,once,CASSPRTGGMNTEAFF
TRBJ1-3,TRBV7-9,-,CATPGGSGNTIYF